This record looks at one T cell receptor beta chain sequence and its context. This entry comes from a study of blood T cell repertoires in COVID-19. The germline V gene has CDR1 GTSNPN and CDR2 SVGIG (reference sequence). The CDR3 totals 15 residues. V was pared by 6 bases and J by 2 bases, with 18 bases between. The assay was immunoSEQ multiplex PCR, and TCRdb's table has in-frame clones only and misses some. This table has about 190,000 clones, approximately 79% appearing once. The sequenced sample consisted of peripheral blood. The receptor was derived from a woman aged 50 to 65 with acute or convalescent COVID-19. V and J are TRBV30 and TRBJ2-3; perhaps TRBD2 as D (6 bases). The CDR3 DNA reads as TGTGCCTGCCAAACCGCCGGGACTGCCACAGATACGCAGTATTTT. Protein: CACQTAGTATDTQYF.